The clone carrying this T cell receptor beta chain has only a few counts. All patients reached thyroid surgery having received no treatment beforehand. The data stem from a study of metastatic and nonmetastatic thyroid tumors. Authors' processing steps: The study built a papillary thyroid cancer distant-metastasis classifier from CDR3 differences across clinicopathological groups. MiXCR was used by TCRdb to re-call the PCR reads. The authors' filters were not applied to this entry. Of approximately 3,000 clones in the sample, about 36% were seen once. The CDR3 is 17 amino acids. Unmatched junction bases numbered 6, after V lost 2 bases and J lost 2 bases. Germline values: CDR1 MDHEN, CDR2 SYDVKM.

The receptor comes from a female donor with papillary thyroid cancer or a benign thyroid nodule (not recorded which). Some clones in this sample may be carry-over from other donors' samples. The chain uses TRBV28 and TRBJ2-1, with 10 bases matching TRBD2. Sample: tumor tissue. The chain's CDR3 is CASSLEGLARAYNEQFF. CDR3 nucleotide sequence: TGTGCCAGCAGTTTAGAGGGACTAGCGAGGGCCTACAATGAGCAGTTCTTC.